The clone carrying this T cell receptor beta chain was seen a handful of times. Its antigen is currently unknown. A 5'RACE template-switching step, the method used to make TCR cDNA, added a universal primer site and UMIs. TCRdb analysed the 5' RACE reads with MiXCR anew, one entry per CDR3 protein. The table shows around 400,000 distinct CDR3 sequences, with 9.5% to 13% occurring only once. The CDR3 extends over 14 amino acids. Germline lookup yields CDR1 MNHNS and CDR2 SASEGT. V was cut by 6 bases and J by 2 bases, with 13 bases left in between. This specimen comes from a study of T cells after yellow fever vaccination. General study points: Shared CD4/CD8 clonotypes were a small share, likely from convergent recombination. Post-booster repertoires contained most primary-vaccination clones again (almost 97% CD4, approximately 86% CD8).

The sequencing here drew on PBMCs, taken on the day of the first yellow fever vaccination. The sequence was obtained from a man aged 18 to 30 who received the YFV17D yellow fever vaccine. V usage is TRBV6-1 and J usage is TRBJ1-1; tentative D call: TRBD1 (5 bases). CDR3 amino acids: CASRFRGLNTEAFF. The CDR3 DNA follows: TGTGCCAGCAGATTCCGGGGCCTAAACACTGAAGCTTTCTTT.